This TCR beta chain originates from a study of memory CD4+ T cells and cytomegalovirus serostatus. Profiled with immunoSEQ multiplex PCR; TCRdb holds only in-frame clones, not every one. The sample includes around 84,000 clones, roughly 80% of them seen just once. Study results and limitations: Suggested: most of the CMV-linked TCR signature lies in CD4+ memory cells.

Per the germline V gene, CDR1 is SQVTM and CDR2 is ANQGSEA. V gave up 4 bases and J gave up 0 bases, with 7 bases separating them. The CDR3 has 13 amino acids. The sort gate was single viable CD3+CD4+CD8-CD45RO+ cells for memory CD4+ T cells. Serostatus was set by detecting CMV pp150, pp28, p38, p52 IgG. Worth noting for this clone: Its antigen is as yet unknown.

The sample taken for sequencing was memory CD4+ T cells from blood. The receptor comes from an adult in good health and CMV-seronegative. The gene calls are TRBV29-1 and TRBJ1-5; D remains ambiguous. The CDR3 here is CSVALDSNQPQHF. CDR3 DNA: TGCAGCGTTGCTCTGGATAGCAATCAGCCCCAGCATTTT.